Detailed here is one T cell receptor (beta chain). The clone's antigen remains unknown. Base qualities are not provided; no much larger clone lies one nucleotide away. TCRbeta CDR3 regions were amplified from genomic DNA by means of the immunoSEQ Assay, a bias-controlled multiplex PCR. As for the original processing: Nucleated cell counts per sample were estimated from amplification of reference gene primers within the assay. Sequence reads were collapsed and filtered to measure the absolute abundance of every unique TCRbeta CDR3 rearrangement. For each sample, productive Simpson clonality was calculated as the square root of Simpson's diversity index over productive rearrangements. The source is immuneACCESS, and TCRdb retained only in-frame sequences with V and J called. Part of the clones is not carried over; for the studies checked, unresolved V genes explain less than half of this, and the remainder is unexplained. V, J and clone size reflect that table, while D and trimming were determined from the DNA. This sample holds about 260,000 clones; around nine tenths were observed only once. Of the sample, about 5.2% is held by the ten largest clones.

At one collaborating source in Seattle, patients were enrolled during active infection and were followed longitudinally through the course of disease. Whole blood was collected in K2EDTA tubes by collaborating institutions according to the institutions' own protocols. Collaborator samples were shipped for TCRbeta analysis as frozen whole blood, isolated PBMCs, or DNA extracted from either sample type. This sample stems from a study of blood T cell repertoires in COVID-19 (dated by TCRdb to about 2020). The study in broad terms: Samples from collaborators originated in the United States, Italy and Spain and spanned both the acute and convalescent phases of COVID-19. The samples were drawn from the first 160 participants of the ongoing ImmuneRACE study and from about 1,200 subjects provided by 6 global collaborators. A de-identified subject ID, COVID-19 status, age in years and sex were almost always included in the sample metadata. The material from the prospective study consisted of cDNA or gDNA derived from T cells, B-cell-depleted T cells, or PBMCs. Where HLA class I and class II types were available, the types were taken from metadata supplied by the sample provider, not from assay-based typing. A freely available public database, intended as a resource for researchers studying the immune response to SARS-CoV-2, is where the repertoires were released. Subjects who had been exposed to COVID-19, were actively infected with it, or had recovered from it provided the deeply sampled blood TCRbeta repertoires that made up the dataset. Broad study findings and their caveats: How much clinical and demographic metadata was included differed by source and by participant, and the metadata was provided uncurated.

The CDR3 covers 13 residues, taking in both the cysteine and the phenylalanine. Solely the CDR3 DNA is kept, with 39 bases framed from the first base. Here V drops 5 bases and J drops 3 bases, and the junction holds 0 bases not matched to any gene. The germline V gene provides CDR1 MDHEN and CDR2 SYDVKM. The chain uses TRBV28 and TRBJ1-2, with 10 junctional bases fitting TRBD1. The clonotype was recovered from a woman aged 55-70 years with COVID-19, enrolled during active disease. Sequencing used peripheral blood. The nucleotides are TGTGCCAGCAGTGGGACAGGGGACTATGGCTACACCTTC. Translated, this gives CASSGTGDYGYTF.